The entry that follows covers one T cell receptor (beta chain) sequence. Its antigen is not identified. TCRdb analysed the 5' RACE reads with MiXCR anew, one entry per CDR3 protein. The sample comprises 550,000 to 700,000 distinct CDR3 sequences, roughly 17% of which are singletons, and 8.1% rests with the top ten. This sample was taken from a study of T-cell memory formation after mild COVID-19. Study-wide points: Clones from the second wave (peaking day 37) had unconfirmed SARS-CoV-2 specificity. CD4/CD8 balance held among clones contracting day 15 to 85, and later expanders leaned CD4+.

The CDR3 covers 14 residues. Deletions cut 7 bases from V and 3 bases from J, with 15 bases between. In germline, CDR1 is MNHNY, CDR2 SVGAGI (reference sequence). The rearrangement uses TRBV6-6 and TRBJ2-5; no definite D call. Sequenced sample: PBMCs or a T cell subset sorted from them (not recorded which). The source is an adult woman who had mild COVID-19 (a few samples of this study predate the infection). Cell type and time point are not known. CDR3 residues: CASILGGSKETQYF. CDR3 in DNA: TGTGCCAGCATCCTAGGTGGTAGCAAAGAGACCCAGTACTTC.